One sample yielded the 27 T cell receptor beta chains listed below, sequenced in a study of prognosis after radiotherapy for stage I lung cancer. Two-round multiplex PCR on genomic DNA was the method by which TCR beta CDR3 was amplified. Amplification during the initial PCR round employed primers specific to each TRBV and TRBJ gene. One entry per CDR3 protein, called by TCRdb with MiXCR from the multiplex PCR reads. The sample lists nearly 35,000 distinct CDR3 sequences; 30% to 35% were seen once. The material was PBMCs, obtained before or after stereotactic body radiation therapy (not recorded which). These receptors came from a donor at least 50 years old with non-small cell lung cancer.

This clonotype was observed many times. The J gene is TRBJ2-2, the V gene TRBV7-2; TRBD1 is a possible D gene (8 bases). In germline, CDR1 is SGHTA, CDR2 FQGNSA. The V end was cut by 6 bases, the J end by 4 bases, with 21 bases between. The CDR3 length is 17 residues. As DNA, the CDR3 is TGTGCCAGCAGTAGTCAAAGGACAGGGAGGGGCACCGGGGAGCTGTTTTTT. It yields the protein CASSSQRTGRGTGELFF.

On this clonotype itself: One base away lies a much larger clone, so this may be a sequencing read error. The genes are TRBV7-8 and TRBJ1-6; D not resolved. The CDR3 sequence is 14 residues long. Germline V gives CDR1 SGHVS, CDR2 FQNEAQ. CDR3 loop: CASSPSRRYSRLHF. The DNA for the CDR3 is TGTGCCAGCAGCCCAAGCAGACGGTATTCACGCCTCCACTTT.

This clonotype was recorded many times. This chain connects TRBV5-1 to TRBJ1-4; perhaps TRBD1 as D (6 bases). Trimming pared 4 bases from V and 5 bases from J, leaving 15 bases between. This CDR3 has 15 residues. CDR1 SGHRS and CDR2 YFSETQ come from the germline V gene. CDR3 residues: CASSPRGADNEKLFF. The CDR3 DNA is TGCGCCAGCAGCCCGAGGGGGGCCGACAATGAAAAACTGTTTTTT.

This chain links TRBV7-9 with TRBJ2-2; maybe TRBD2 (7 bases). V lost 5 bases and J lost 7, with 11 bases in between. CDR3 length: 13 residues. Germline loops: CDR1 SEHNR, CDR2 FQNEAQ (reference sequence). The CDR3 bases are TGTGCCAGCAGCGGGAGGGGGTTCGGGGAGCTGTTTTTT. It translates to CASSGRGFGELFF.

This chain links TRBV2 with TRBJ2-3, with D perhaps matching TRBD1 (6 bases). Germline CDR1 and CDR2: SNHLY and FYNNEI. Deletions cut 7 bases from V and 1 base from J, with 9 bases between. The CDR3 has 13 amino acids. CDR3 coding DNA: TGTGCCAGCAAGGGACAACGCACAGATACGCAGTATTTT. It encodes CASKGQRTDTQYF.

The chain employs TRBV28 and TRBJ2-7; D gene unclear. There are 14 residues in the CDR3. Germline V gives CDR1 MDHEN, CDR2 SYDVKM. V dropped 5 bases and J dropped 0 bases, with 11 bases sitting between them. The CDR3 sequence is CASSPAPSSYEQYF. Written as DNA, the CDR3 is TGTGCCAGCAGTCCCGCTCCAAGCTCCTACGAGCAGTACTTC.

In the case of this clonotype: With a much larger clone just one base away, this may be a read error. The CDR3 DNA reads TGCAGCGTTGAAGAGATGGTCAGGAAAAAAGATACGCAGTATTTT. Translating gives CSVEEMVRKKDTQYF. V gene TRBV29-1 combines with J gene TRBJ2-3; D remains ambiguous. V lost 0 bases and J 5 bases, leaving 15 bases between the germline ends. The CDR3 has 15 amino acids. From germline, CDR1 is SQVTM and CDR2 ANQGSEA.

This clonotype was counted at least ten times. The rearrangement joins TRBV5-1 to TRBJ2-5, with TRBD1 identical over 11 bases. Germline CDR1 reads SGHRS; CDR2 reads YFSETQ. J gave up 5 bases and V 4 bases, and 7 bases lay outside the gene matches. CDR3 length equals 15 residues. As DNA, the CDR3 is TGCGCCAGCAGCATCGGGACAGGGGGACGGGAGACCCAGTACTTC. Protein product: CASSIGTGGRETQYF.

This clonotype is medium-sized (0.01 to 0.1%). The chain employs TRBV6-1 and TRBJ1-5, with D maybe TRBD1 (6 bases). The V gene's germline CDR1 is MNHNS and CDR2 SASEGT. V lost 5 bases, J lost 1 base, and 18 bases lay in between. The CDR3 is 17 amino acids. CDR3 DNA: TGTGCCAGCAGTCAGAGACCGGGGGCAGGGAGCAATCAGCCCCAGCATTTT. It codes for CASSQRPGAGSNQPQHF.

This clonotype came up many times. The V and J genes are TRBV5-1 and TRBJ2-1, with 9 bases matching TRBD2. J gave up 8 bases and V 3 bases, and 12 bases lay outside the gene matches. CDR3 length: 16 residues. Per germline, CDR1 SGHRS and CDR2 YFSETQ. CDR3 sequence (DNA): TGCGCCAGCAGCTGGACTACAGGGGTAGCGGGGGATGAGCAGTTCTTC. It codes for CASSWTTGVAGDEQFF.

This sequence joins TRBV6-1 and TRBJ2-3, with a possible D match to TRBD2 (6 bases). V dropped 6 bases and J dropped 0 bases, with 19 bases sitting between them. The CDR3 totals 17 residues. CDR1 and CDR2 from the germline V gene are MNHNS and SASEGT. For the CDR3, the DNA is TGTGCCAGCAGCCCACTAGCACTACGGGGTAGCACAGATACGCAGTATTTT. Its translation: CASSPLALRGSTDTQYF.

This clonotype was seen repeatedly, ten times or more. V and J are TRBV30 and TRBJ1-6, with D possibly TRBD1 on 5 matching bases. Between the trimmed V and J ends, which lost 4 bases and 4 bases, there was a span of 11 bases. This CDR3 has 14 residues. Germline V gene data show CDR1 as GTSNPN and CDR2 as SVGIG (reference sequence). In DNA, the CDR3 is TGTGCCTGGACCAAAGGGGATTATAATTCACCCCTCCACTTT. This gives the protein CAWTKGDYNSPLHF.

Remarks on this clonotype: A far larger clone is one nucleotide away, so this likely arose from a read error. This chain links TRBV6-5 with TRBJ1-6; D is ambiguous. Germline-derived CDR1 and CDR2 are MNHEY and SVGAGI. The ends were cut back, 6 bases at V and 0 bases at J, with 12 bases in the middle. The CDR3 covers 16 residues. The CDR3 reads CASSENGSSYNSPLHF. CDR3 DNA sequence: TGTGCCAGCAGCGAGAACGGGAGCTCCTATAATTCACCCCTCCACTTT.

This clonotype was observed many times. CDR3 coding DNA: TGCAGCCCCTCAGGGACGACTAACTATGGCTACACCTTC. It codes for CSPSGTTNYGYTF. This chain joins TRBV20-1 and TRBJ1-2, with a weak D call TRBD1 (5 bases). The CDR3 spans 13 residues. CDR1 is DFQATT, CDR2 SNEGSKA, per germline (reference sequence).

The V call is TRBV3-1, the J call TRBJ2-7, with 10 positions matching TRBD1. The V segment lost 3 bases and the J segment 8 bases; nucleotides outside the gene matches: 13. The CDR3 covers 16 residues. CDR1 and CDR2 from the germline V gene are LGHDT and YNNKEL (reference sequence). This CDR3 reads CASSHGGQGDIFKQYF. The CDR3 bases are TGTGCCAGCAGCCATGGCGGACAGGGGGACATCTTCAAGCAGTACTTC.

The V call is TRBV28, the J call TRBJ2-7; 8 bases align to TRBD1. Germline V gives CDR1 MDHEN, CDR2 SYDVKM. V lost 2 bases to trimming and J lost 6 bases; unmatched junction nucleotides: 9. This CDR3 contains 15 residues. CDR3 loop: CASSLPRGQGTEQYF. The DNA of the CDR3 is TGTGCCAGCAGTTTACCGCGAGGACAGGGTACCGAGCAGTACTTC.

The sample holds many counts of this clonotype. This sequence joins TRBV7-2 and TRBJ2-1; D is perhaps TRBD2 (5 bases). Looked up from germline, CDR1 is SGHTA and CDR2 is FQGNSA. The CDR3 runs to 13 residues. Trimming took off 2 bases at V and 6 bases at J, with 8 bases between the two ends. This chain's CDR3 is CASSLSGTNEQFF. Here the CDR3 DNA reads TGTGCCAGCAGCTTAAGCGGAACCAATGAGCAGTTCTTC.

At least ten counts were recorded for this clonotype. V and J are TRBV6-2 or TRBV6-3 and TRBJ2-1; D is possibly TRBD1 (6 bases). The CDR3 has 17 amino acids. V lost 7 bases and J 0 bases, leaving 19 bases between the germline ends. Germline-derived CDR1 and CDR2 are MNHEY and SVGEGT. DNA of the CDR3: TGTGCCAGCACTTTTGAAAGACAGGCGAGCTCCTACAATGAGCAGTTCTTC. Translating it yields CASTFERQASSYNEQFF.

The sample holds many counts of this clonotype. The chain is built from TRBV6-1 and TRBJ1-2; D is unclear. Trimming pared 6 bases from V and 2 bases from J, leaving 10 bases between. CDR1 is MNHNS, CDR2 SASEGT, per germline. This CDR3 has 13 amino acids. The CDR3 loop reads CASSETQNYGYTF. CDR3 bases: TGTGCCAGCAGCGAGACGCAGAACTATGGCTACACCTTC.

This clonotype was seen at least ten times. The V call is TRBV5-1, the J call TRBJ2-2; TRBD1 agrees at 11 bases. CDR1 and CDR2 from the germline V gene are SGHRS and YFSETQ. The CDR3 has 15 residues. Trimming cost V 3 bases and J 6 bases; bases outside gene matches: 4. The CDR3 is CASSSDRGRPGELFF. CDR3 in DNA: TGCGCCAGCAGCTCGGACAGGGGGCGTCCCGGGGAGCTGTTTTTT.

This clonotype was observed at least ten times. V usage is TRBV6-5 and J usage is TRBJ2-7; 7 bases fit TRBD2. In germline, CDR1 is MNHEY, CDR2 SVGAGI. This CDR3 spans 15 amino acids. Germline trimming cut 2 bases from V and 0 bases from J; bases unmatched to any gene: 4. In DNA form, the CDR3 reads TGTGCCAGCAGTTACAGTGGCGGGGGCTCCTACGAGCAGTACTTC. Translated, it gives CASSYSGGGSYEQYF.

Note on this clonotype: This probably arose from a read error, given a far larger clone one base away. The rearrangement uses TRBV6-1 and TRBJ2-7; tentatively, D is TRBD1 (6 bases). This CDR3 spans 14 amino acids. Germline assignment: CDR1 MNHNS and CDR2 SASEGT. The CDR3: CASSFNPGEYEKYF. For the CDR3, the DNA is TGTGCCAGCAGCTTCAATCCAGGGGAATACGAGAAGTACTTC.

In this sample, this clonotype turned up many times. The chain couples TRBV5-1 to TRBJ2-2; maybe TRBD1 (6 bases). Germline CDR1 reads SGHRS; CDR2 reads YFSETQ. Trimming pared 4 bases from V and 5 bases from J, leaving 15 bases between. The CDR3 length is 15 residues. CDR3 in DNA: TGCGCCAGCAGCCTCGGGACACCCGCGACCGGGGAGCTGTTTTTT. This codes for CASSLGTPATGELFF.

This clonotype was seen at least ten times. The V and J genes are TRBV5-8 and TRBJ2-5, with 7 bases fitting TRBD1. Germline loops: CDR1 SGHTS, CDR2 YDEGEE. This CDR3 is built from 13 residues. J lost 6 bases, V lost 6 bases, and 8 bases had no gene match. The CDR3 coding sequence is TGTGCCAGCAACATAGACAGGGAACAGACCCAGTACTTC. Its translation is CASNIDREQTQYF.

This clonotype was found many times. V and J are TRBV5-4 and TRBJ2-7; D possibly corresponds to TRBD2 (5 bases). Germline V CDR1 and CDR2: SGHNT, YYREEE (reference sequence). Trimming removed 1 base from V and 6 bases from J, with 11 bases in between. The CDR3 runs 13 residues. In nucleotides, the CDR3 is TGTGCCAGCAGCTTGTTGGACCGGGGCGAGCAGTACTTC. This encodes CASSLLDRGEQYF.

At least ten counts were recorded for this clonotype. This rearrangement joins TRBV14 to TRBJ2-3, with D tentatively TRBD1 (5 bases). V was pared by 6 bases and J by 1 base, with 8 bases between. Germline V CDR1 and CDR2: SGHDN, FVKESK. CDR3 length: 13 amino acids. The CDR3 loop is CASRKTGTDTQYF. The CDR3 DNA sequence: TGTGCCAGCAGAAAGACAGGCACAGATACGCAGTATTTT.

As to this clonotype: At one end the junction does not follow the germline gene, possibly because of a read error. This chain uses TRBV6-2 or TRBV6-3 with TRBJ1-1; D might be TRBD1 (5 bases). The CDR3 has 18 amino acids. CDR1 MNHEY and CDR2 SVGEGT come from the germline V gene. Here the CDR3 reads CASSYHSLGENGGAEALF. In DNA, the CDR3 is TGTGCCAGCAGTTATCATAGTTTAGGGGAGAACGGCGGGGCTGAAGCTCTCTTT.